The TCR beta chain under discussion was sequenced for a study of T cell repertoires in cytomegalovirus infection. On the study more broadly: Indications came from public TCR beta signatures; they pointed to CMV infection and to a matching HLA type. Overall study findings and caveats: HLA-C-restricted, CMV-specific TCR beta clonotypes were dominant ex vivo.

This clonotype has only one observation. What it recognizes is unknown. The CDR3 is made up of 16 amino acids. V was shortened by 7 bases and J by 3 bases, with 19 bases between the two germline ends. Germline V CDR1 and CDR2: SGHVS, FNYEAQ. MiXCR, applied by TCRdb to the reads, yields one record per CDR3 protein. The sample shows approximately 110,000 distinct CDR3 sequences, 25% to 35% of them seen only once. The sequence came from a human donor in good health (CMV status not recorded). Some clones in this sample may be carry-over from other donors' samples. The V and J genes are TRBV7-6 and TRBJ2-1; no definite D call. The sequences come from CD8+ T cells from cultured PBMCs, collected from culture after CMV antigen stimulation. For the CDR3, the DNA is TGTGCCAGCACCCTAAGTGGGGATCCCTTCTACAATGAGCAGTTCTTC. The encoded protein is CASTLSGDPFYNEQFF.